Shown below are 15 T cell receptor beta chains from a single sample sequenced in a study of blood T cells in healthy people across ages. For the second PCR, which ran for about 6 to 12 cycles, a sample-barcoded 5' primer and a J-beta primer mix were used. MiXCR, run by TCRdb on the 5' RACE reads, gives a single entry per CDR3 protein. The repertoire includes more than 1.4 million distinct CDR3 sequences, about 40% of them detected once, and 7.9% sits in the top ten. Sample: blood. These TCRs come from a woman younger than 35 in good health.

The chain combines TRBV10-3 with TRBJ1-2; D gene ambiguous. V was pared by 10 bases and J by 8 bases, with 20 bases between. Germline V gene data show CDR1 as ENHRY and CDR2 as SYGVKD. The CDR3 is 13 residues long. The CDR3, as DNA: TGTGCCAACAACGAGGAGGGCTCGTCAGGCTACACCTTC. Translation gives CANNEEGSSGYTF.

This chain joins TRBV20-1 and TRBJ2-7, with 13 bases that match TRBD2. CDR3 length equals 14 residues. Germline V CDR1 and CDR2: DFQATT, SNEGSKA (reference sequence). The ends lost 6 bases at V and 7 bases at J; junction bases unmatched: 9. The CDR3: CSAAGTSGISEQYF. CDR3 coding DNA: TGCAGTGCAGCCGGGACTAGCGGGATAAGTGAGCAGTACTTC.

A remark on this clonotype: One junction end disagrees with the germline gene, perhaps due to a read error. The J gene is TRBJ2-5, the V gene TRBV14; D not resolved. Germline assignment: CDR1 SGHDN and CDR2 FVKESK. This CDR3 contains 12 residues. CDR3 nucleotides: TGTGCCTGCAGCCAAAGGGTTGAGACCCAGTACTTC. It yields the protein CACSQRVETQYF.

This clonotype was seen only a few times. The chain carries TRBV7-9 and TRBJ2-1; tentatively, D is TRBD1 or TRBD2 (5 bases each). The CDR3 is 14 residues long. The V end lost 10 bases, the J end lost 2 bases, and 15 bases lay between the germline ends. Germline CDR1 and CDR2: SEHNR and FQNEAQ (reference sequence). The CDR3 is CATLRGGTYNEQFF. The CDR3 DNA follows: TGTGCCACCCTCCGTGGGGGAACCTACAATGAGCAGTTCTTC.

V is TRBV6-1 and J is TRBJ2-7; maybe TRBD1 (5 bases). V was clipped by 7 bases and J by 9 bases, with 13 bases between them. This CDR3 comprises 11 residues. From germline, CDR1 is MNHNS and CDR2 SASEGT. The CDR3 protein is CASTYTGWQYF. The CDR3 DNA reads as TGTGCCAGCACCTATACAGGCTGGCAGTACTTC.

CDR3 DNA: TGTGCCAGCAGTTGGACAGGGGGCATCGACGAGCAGTACTTC. Protein sequence: CASSWTGGIDEQYF. The V call is TRBV27, the J call TRBJ2-5; 11 bases are a match to TRBD1. The J call may be faulty, since TRBJ2-7 better matches the DNA end. In germline, CDR1 is MNHEY, CDR2 SMNVEV (reference sequence). This CDR3 has 14 residues.

There are a few counts of this clonotype. The chain combines TRBV5-5 with TRBJ2-7; D gene ambiguous. The CDR3 extends over 16 amino acids. Trimming cost V 5 bases and J 4 bases, with 22 bases left between them. The germline gives CDR1 SGHKS, CDR2 YYEKEE (reference sequence). The CDR3 protein is CASSRYKASDIYEQYF. DNA for the CDR3: TGTGCCAGCAGTCGCTACAAGGCATCAGATATATACGAGCAGTACTTC.

As concerns this clonotype: This likely comes from a read error, as the CDR3 has no conserved phenylalanine or tryptophan at its end. The gene calls are TRBV4-1 and TRBJ2-1, with D tentatively TRBD2 (5 bases). Germline V gene lookup returns CDR1 MGHRA and CDR2 YSYEKL. The CDR3 is made up of 17 amino acids. CDR3 nucleotide sequence: TGCGCCAGCAGCCCCGAGGTGGTGGGAGCCTCCTATAATGAGCAGTTCTTA. Translating it yields CASSPEVVGASYNEQFL.

The chain carries TRBV10-3 and TRBJ1-4; no reliable D call. The germline V and J ends were trimmed by 3 bases and 3 bases, with 8 bases remaining between them. Germline CDR1 ENHRY, CDR2 SYGVKD. The CDR3 is 14 residues long. The DNA of the CDR3 is TGTGCCATCAGTGAAATGGGTGCTAATGAAAAACTGTTTTTT. Translation gives CAISEMGANEKLFF.

The J gene is TRBJ1-1, the V gene TRBV3-1; D not certain. CDR1 and CDR2 from the germline V gene are LGHDT and YNNKEL (reference sequence). V was pared by 6 bases and J by 1 base, with 12 bases between. The CDR3 spans 14 residues. This CDR3 reads CASREEGPNTEAFF. Here the CDR3 DNA reads TGTGCCAGCAGGGAGGAGGGCCCGAACACTGAAGCTTTCTTT.

The chain links TRBV20-1 to TRBJ2-3, with 10 bases that match TRBD2. CDR1 DFQATT and CDR2 SNEGSKA come from the germline V gene (reference sequence). The trim removed 3 bases at V and 3 bases at J, leaving 6 bases unmatched. The CDR3 spans 15 residues. The CDR3 reads CSASKAGGRTDTQYF. CDR3 in DNA: TGCAGTGCTAGTAAAGCGGGAGGGAGAACAGATACGCAGTATTTT.

This clonotype has just a few counts. The V call is TRBV15, the J call TRBJ1-4; tentatively, D is TRBD1 (6 bases). Germline values: CDR1 LNHNV, CDR2 YYDKDF (reference sequence). V lost 6 bases to trimming and J lost 7 bases, with 21 bases between them. This CDR3 contains 16 residues. The CDR3 here is CATRGPATGLREKLFF. The DNA of the CDR3 is TGTGCCACCAGGGGTCCGGCAACAGGGTTGCGTGAAAAACTGTTTTTT.

Only a few counts were recorded for this clonotype. The V gene is TRBV7-3, the J gene TRBJ2-1; possibly TRBD2 for D (5 bases). Per the germline V gene, CDR1 is SGHTA and CDR2 is FQGTGA. The length of the CDR3 is 16 residues. Trimming took off 0 bases at V and 2 bases at J, with 11 bases between the two ends. CDR3 loop: CASSLTSGFPYNEQFF. The CDR3 nucleotides read TGTGCCAGCAGCTTAACCAGCGGATTCCCCTACAATGAGCAGTTCTTC.

The V call is TRBV20-1, the J call TRBJ1-2, with D tentatively TRBD1 (5 bases). V lost 0 bases, J lost 4 bases, and 15 bases lay in between. The length of the CDR3 is 15 residues. CDR1 and CDR2 (germline): DFQATT, SNEGSKA (reference sequence). The CDR3 DNA reads TGCAGTGCTAGAGATCCATCCAGGGCCTTCTATGGCTACACCTTC. It yields the protein CSARDPSRAFYGYTF.

A word on this clonotype: A much more abundant neighbour one base away suggests this may be a read error. The V gene is TRBV10-3, the J gene TRBJ1-2, with D unclear. This CDR3 is 13 amino acids long. The ends were cut back, 5 bases at V and 4 bases at J, with 11 bases in the middle. Germline-derived CDR1 and CDR2 are ENHRY and SYGVKD. The DNA for the CDR3 is TGTGCCATCAGTAACGGGATTTTCTATGGCTACACCTTC. It yields the protein CAISNGIFYGYTF.